This T cell receptor beta chain was recovered during a study of beta chain features in type 1 diabetes (dated by TCRdb to between 2018 and 2020). Study-level background: Patients and healthy donors did not differ in mean age, gender distribution, total cell number or subset yield. A total of 100 million to 140 million sorted cells were examined across all samples, and the number of cells per subset was strongly correlated with RNA yield. In the study, recently diagnosed type 1 diabetes patients and matched healthy donors were compared on the TCRB repertoires of their sorted circulating CD4+ T cell subsets. Whereas all 28 donors provided naive and central memory subsets, regulatory and stem cell-like memory subsets were isolated from just 8 patients and roughly 8 healthy donors. The study at large found these results: At VDJ recombination sites, type 1 diabetes patients had fewer insertions and more deleted nucleotides, which implies abnormalities in thymic rearrangement. Naive, central memory and regulatory TCRB repertoires appeared to be more alike among patients than among healthy donors. Shorter templates might be favored by PCR, yet because patient and control samples were amplified and corrected together, any such skew would affect both groups equally. Type 1 diabetes patients showed a moderate but significant shortening of TCRB CDR3 length in all four CD4+ subsets. Because small numbers of individuals were included in the HLA sub-analyses, any influence of HLA type on TCRB rearrangement was left unresolved. Because cDNA was sequenced instead of genomic DNA, highly expressing activated cells could be over-represented, though the groups showed no difference in activation or CD3 levels.

Trimming accounts for 3 bases at V and 8 bases at J, while the number of junction bases matched to no gene is 7. From the cysteine up to the phenylalanine, the CDR3 has a length of 16 residues. The kept DNA is CDR3 alone, 48 bases in frame from the first base. The germline V gene encodes CDR1 SGHNT and CDR2 YYREEE (reference sequence). All of the isolated RNA was reverse transcribed with the High Capacity cDNA Reverse Transcription Kit, so expressed TCRB transcripts were sequenced. Deep immunoSEQ sequencing was performed on naive, central memory and regulatory T cell samples, with an average of about 3.6 million total reads per sample. After sorted cells were lysed in RLT buffer, RNA was extracted with DNase-treated RNeasy Micro or Mini kits, with the choice depending on cell number. To prevent cross-contamination, every cell subset was processed on its own, while patient and healthy donor samples were processed together. Using the immunoSEQ multiplex PCR, TCRB sequences were amplified from cDNA into 87-bp fragments spanning the CDR3 region. Amplicons were sequenced on the Illumina HiSeq platform. From the authors' description of their analysis: PCR bias was computationally corrected using synthetic template baselines, reads within Hamming distance 2 were collapsed, and singletons that could not be merged were discarded. Reads were aligned against IMGT to assign V, D and J genes, CDR3 length and insertions or deletions at six rearrangement sites. Within each subset, clonotype counts were normalized to sorted cell number, after which true diversity and Gini coefficients were computed with the tcR R package. The overlap coefficient, calculated on TCRB nucleotide sequences, was used to measure repertoire sharing. As a proxy for the pre-selection repertoire, out-of-frame TCRB sequences from naive cells were analyzed. Held by TCRdb, this immuneACCESS table contains in-frame sequences only and omits some clones. Under half of the omission traces to an unresolved V gene where checked; the cause of the rest is unknown. For V, J and clone size, that table is used; D and trimming come from the DNA. Counted in this sample were 200,000 to 250,000 clones; 9.6% of them appeared once. The biggest ten clones account for just under 0.035% of the sample.

From each donor, a single peripheral blood sample of about 120 mL on average was drawn into heparinised tubes. A BD FACSAria II and a panel including CD45RO, CCR7, CD25, CD127, CD95 and CD27 were used to sort naive, central memory, regulatory and stem cell-like memory CD4+ T cells. Every sorted population had a purity above 95%. PBMCs were isolated right away by Lymphoprep density gradient centrifugation and were stained directly, without culture. So that batch effects would be minimized, each experiment stained and sorted samples in pairs, pairing one healthy donor with one patient. This clone came up a few times. The clone's antigen remains unknown. Base qualities are missing; no much larger clone stands one base away.

The sequence joins TRBV5-4 to TRBJ2-1; 14 bases in the junction line up with TRBD2. The origin of this receptor is a woman aged 18 to 35 in good health. Sequenced: naive CD4+ T cells from blood. This specimen's cell subset or site label, per the study, means: true naive CD4+ T cells. The DNA sequence is as follows: TGTGCCAGCAGCTCCTCCGGGACTAGCGGGAGTTATGAGCAGTTCTTC. Its amino acids are CASSSSGTSGSYEQFF.